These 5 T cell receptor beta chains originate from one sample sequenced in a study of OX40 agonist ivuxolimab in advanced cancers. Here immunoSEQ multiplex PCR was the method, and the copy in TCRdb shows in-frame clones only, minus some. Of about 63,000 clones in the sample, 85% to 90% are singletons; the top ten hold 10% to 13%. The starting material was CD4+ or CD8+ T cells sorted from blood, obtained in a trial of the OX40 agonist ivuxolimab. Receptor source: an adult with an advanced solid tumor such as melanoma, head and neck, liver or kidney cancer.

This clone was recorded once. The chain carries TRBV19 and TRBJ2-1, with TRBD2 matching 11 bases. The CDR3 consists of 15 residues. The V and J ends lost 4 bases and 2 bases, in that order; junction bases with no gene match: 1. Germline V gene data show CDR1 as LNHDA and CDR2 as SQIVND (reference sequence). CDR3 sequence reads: CASSTTSGAYNEQFF. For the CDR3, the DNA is TGTGCCAGTAGTACGACTAGCGGGGCCTACAATGAGCAGTTCTTC.

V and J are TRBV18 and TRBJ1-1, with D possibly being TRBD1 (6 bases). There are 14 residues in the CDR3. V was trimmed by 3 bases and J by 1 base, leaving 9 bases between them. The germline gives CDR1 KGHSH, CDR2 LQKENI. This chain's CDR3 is CASSPQGQNTEAFF. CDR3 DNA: TGTGCCAGCTCACCGCAGGGGCAGAACACTGAAGCTTTCTTT.

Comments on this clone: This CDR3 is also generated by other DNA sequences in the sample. This chain's CDR3 is CASSLAGVNEKLFF. The CDR3 DNA reads as TGCGCCAGCAGCTTGGCAGGGGTCAATGAAAAACTGTTTTTT. The gene calls are TRBV5-1 and TRBJ1-4, with D tentatively TRBD1 (6 bases). The CDR3 length is 14 residues. V lost 0 bases and J lost 5, with 8 bases in between. Germline V gene data show CDR1 as SGHRS and CDR2 as YFSETQ.

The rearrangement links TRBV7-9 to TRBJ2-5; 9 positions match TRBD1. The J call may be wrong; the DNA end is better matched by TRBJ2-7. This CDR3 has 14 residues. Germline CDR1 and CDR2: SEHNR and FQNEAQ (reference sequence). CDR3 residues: CASRLGQGFHEQYF. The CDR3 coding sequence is TGTGCCAGCAGACTGGGACAGGGTTTTCACGAGCAGTACTTC.

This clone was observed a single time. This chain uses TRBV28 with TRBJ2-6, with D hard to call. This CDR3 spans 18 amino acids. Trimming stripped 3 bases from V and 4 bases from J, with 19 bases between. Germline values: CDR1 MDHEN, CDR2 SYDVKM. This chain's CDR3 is CASSLPGLFSGGANVLTF. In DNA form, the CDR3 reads TGTGCCAGCAGTTTGCCGGGCCTTTTCTCCGGCGGGGCCAACGTCCTGACTTTC.